The T cell receptor beta chain described here comes from a study of vaccination and CD4 T cells after COVID-19. Trimming removed 6 bases from V and 4 bases from J, with 12 bases in between. The CDR3 runs 13 residues. CDR1 is DFQATT and CDR2 is SNEGSKA in the germline V gene (reference sequence). Treatment reported: approximately nine-day PBMC culture with coronavirus spike peptide pools or control peptides (ViraFEST assay). Following expansion of antigen-specific T cells with peptide pools, ViraFEST then sequenced TCRs. By share of the sample, this clonotype is medium-sized (0.01 to 0.1%). Its target is unknown. Once obtained from cultured CD4+ T cells, the DNA was sequenced using the Oncomine TCR Beta short-read assay. It was from cultured CD4+ T cells that genomic DNA was extracted. TCRdb reprocessed the PCR reads via MiXCR and lists one record per CDR3 protein. Of around 20,000 distinct CDR3 sequences listed, roughly 42% are singletons.

This receptor was obtained from a human donor who had recovered from COVID-19. This chain connects TRBV20-1 to TRBJ2-2; D may correspond to TRBD1 or TRBD2 (5 bases each). The sample here was CD4+ T cells from blood, cultured in vitro, taken before SARS-CoV-2 vaccination. CDR3 amino acids: CSAWDRSTGELFF. The CDR3 DNA reads TGCAGTGCATGGGACCGATCCACCGGGGAGCTGTTTTTT.